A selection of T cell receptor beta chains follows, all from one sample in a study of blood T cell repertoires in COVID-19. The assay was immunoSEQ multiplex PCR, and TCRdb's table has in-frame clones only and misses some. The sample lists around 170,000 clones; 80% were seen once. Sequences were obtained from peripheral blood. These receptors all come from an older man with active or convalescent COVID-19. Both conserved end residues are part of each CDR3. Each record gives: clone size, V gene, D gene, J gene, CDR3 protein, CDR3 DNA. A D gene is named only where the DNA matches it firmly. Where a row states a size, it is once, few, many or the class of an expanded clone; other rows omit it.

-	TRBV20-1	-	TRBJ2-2	CSASIARDMGTGELFF	TGCAGTGCTAGTATTGCGAGGGATATGGGCACCGGGGAGCTGTTTTTT
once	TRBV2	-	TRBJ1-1	CASSADVGRTEAFF	TGTGCCAGCAGTGCCGATGTGGGGCGGACTGAAGCTTTCTTT
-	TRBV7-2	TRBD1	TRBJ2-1	CASSLNRGQGEQFF	TGTGCCAGCAGCTTAAACAGGGGGCAGGGTGAGCAGTTCTTC
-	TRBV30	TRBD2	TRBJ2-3	CAYSGTSILGDTQYF	TGTGCCTACTCCGGGACTAGTATCTTGGGTGATACGCAGTATTTT
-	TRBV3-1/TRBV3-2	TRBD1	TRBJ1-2	CASSQVDRGQGYTF	TGTGCCAGCAGCCAAGTGGACAGGGGGCAGGGCTACACCTTC
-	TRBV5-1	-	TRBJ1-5	CASSLSDSLNQPQHF	TGCGCCAGCAGCTTATCCGACAGCCTCAATCAGCCCCAGCATTTT
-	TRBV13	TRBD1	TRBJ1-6	CASSLEGQGASPLHF	TGTGCCAGCAGCTTAGAAGGACAGGGGGCTTCACCCCTCCACTTT
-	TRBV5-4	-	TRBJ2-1	CASHRTGNRNEQFF	TGTGCCAGCCATAGAACGGGGAATAGAAATGAGCAGTTCTTC
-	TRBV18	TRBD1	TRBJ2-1	CASSPQDRATNEQFF	TGTGCCAGCTCACCACAGGACAGGGCGACGAATGAGCAGTTCTTC
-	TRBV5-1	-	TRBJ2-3	CASSATGTTDTQYF	TGCGCCAGCAGCGCTACGGGTACCACAGATACGCAGTATTTT
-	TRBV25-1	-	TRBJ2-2	CASTTHNTGELFF	TGTGCCAGCACTACGCATAACACCGGGGAGCTGTTTTTT
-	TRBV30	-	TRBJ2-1	CAWSGGYNEQFF	TGTGCCTGGAGTGGAGGGTACAATGAGCAGTTCTTC
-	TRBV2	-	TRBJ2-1	CASSRRGSSYNEQFF	TGTGCCAGCAGCAGACGGGGTAGCTCCTACAATGAGCAGTTCTTC
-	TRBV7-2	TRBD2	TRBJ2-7	CASSRLAGFLYEQYF	TGTGCCAGCAGCAGATTAGCGGGATTTCTCTACGAGCAGTACTTC
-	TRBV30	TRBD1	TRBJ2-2	CAWSGDRVPTGELFF	TGTGCCTGGAGTGGCGACAGGGTACCAACCGGGGAGCTGTTTTTT
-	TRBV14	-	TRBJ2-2	CASAPGTNTGELFF	TGTGCCAGCGCGCCGGGGACGAACACCGGGGAGCTGTTTTTT
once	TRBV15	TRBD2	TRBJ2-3	CATSKSASGESSTDTQYF	TGTGCCACCAGCAAATCAGCTAGCGGGGAATCCAGCACAGATACGCAGTATTTT
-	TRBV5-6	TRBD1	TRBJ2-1	CASSLRTGNGYNEQFF	TGTGCCAGCAGCTTGAGGACAGGGAACGGCTACAATGAGCAGTTCTTC
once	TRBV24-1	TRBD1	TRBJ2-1	CATRDRVTGEQFF	TGTGCCACCCGGGACAGGGTAACGGGTGAGCAGTTCTTC
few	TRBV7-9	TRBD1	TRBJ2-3	CATPLGQAPSTDTQYF	TGTGCCACCCCCCTAGGACAGGCCCCTAGCACAGATACGCAGTATTTT
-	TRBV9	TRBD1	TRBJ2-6	CASSPPTGPPLTF	TGTGCCAGCAGCCCCCCGACAGGGCCCCCCCTGACTTTC
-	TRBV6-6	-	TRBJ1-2	CASSNLPLRGYTF	TGTGCCAGCAGTAATTTACCCCTACGTGGCTACACCTTC
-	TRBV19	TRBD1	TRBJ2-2	CARPLYETGYTGELFF	TGTGCCAGACCCCTTTACGAGACAGGGTACACCGGGGAGCTGTTTTTT
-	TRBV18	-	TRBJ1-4	CASSPSGGVEKLFF	TGTGCCAGCTCACCGTCGGGGGGAGTTGAAAAACTGTTTTTT
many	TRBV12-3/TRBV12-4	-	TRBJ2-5	CASSLGGGQYF	TGTGCCAGCAGTTTAGGAGGAGGCCAGTACTTC
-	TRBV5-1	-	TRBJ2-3	CASSFSFRSADTQYF	TGCGCCAGCAGCTTCTCCTTCCGTTCGGCAGATACGCAGTATTTT
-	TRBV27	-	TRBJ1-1	CASSLVPGNTEAFF	TGTGCCAGCAGTTTAGTCCCGGGAAACACTGAAGCTTTCTTT
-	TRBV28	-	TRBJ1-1	CASSGGSGTEAFF	TGTGCCAGCAGTGGGGGGAGCGGCACTGAAGCTTTCTTT
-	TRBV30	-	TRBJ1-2	CAWSPRRGNGYTF	TGTGCCTGGAGTCCCCGTAGGGGGAATGGCTACACCTTC
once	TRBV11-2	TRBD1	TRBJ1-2	CASSNRDSLYGYTF	TGTGCCAGCAGCAATCGGGACAGCCTCTATGGCTACACCTTC
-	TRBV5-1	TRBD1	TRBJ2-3	CASRAQGALPDTQYF	TGCGCCAGCAGGGCCCAGGGGGCGCTTCCAGATACGCAGTATTTT
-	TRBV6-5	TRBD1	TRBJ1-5	CASSRDRGLFQPQHF	TGTGCCAGCAGTCGGGACAGGGGCCTTTTTCAGCCCCAGCATTTT
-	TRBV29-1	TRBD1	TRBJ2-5	CSVAQGAMKTQYF	TGCAGCGTTGCACAGGGGGCCATGAAGACCCAGTACTTC
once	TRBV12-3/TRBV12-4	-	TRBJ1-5	CASSLGGDQPQHF	TGTGCCAGCAGTTTAGGTGGAGATCAGCCCCAGCATTTT
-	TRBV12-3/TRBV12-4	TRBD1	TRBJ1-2	CASSVGQIYGYTF	TGTGCCAGCAGTGTGGGACAGATATATGGCTACACCTTC
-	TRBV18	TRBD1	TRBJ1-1	CASSPGTGGMAFF	TGTGCCAGCTCACCGGGGACAGGGGGTATGGCTTTCTTT
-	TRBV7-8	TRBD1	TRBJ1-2	CASSLRSRQGVFNYGYTF	TGTGCCAGCAGCTTAAGATCGCGACAGGGAGTTTTTAACTATGGCTACACCTTC
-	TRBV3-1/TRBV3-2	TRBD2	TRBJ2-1	CASSGLADYNEQFF	TGTGCCAGCAGCGGACTAGCGGACTACAATGAGCAGTTCTTC
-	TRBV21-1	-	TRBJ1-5	CASSIIEGFQSDQPQHF	TGTGCCAGCAGCATTATCGAGGGATTCCAAAGTGATCAGCCCCAGCATTTT
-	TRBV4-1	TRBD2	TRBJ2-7	CASSRGGAEAHYEQYF	TGCGCCAGCAGCCGGGGAGGGGCGGAAGCCCACTACGAGCAGTACTTC
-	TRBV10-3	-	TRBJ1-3	CAISESGDTIYF	TGTGCCATCAGTGAGAGCGGGGACACCATATATTTT
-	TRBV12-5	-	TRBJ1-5	CASGDLLHRDTNQPQHF	TGTGCTAGTGGTGACCTACTCCACCGGGACACCAATCAGCCCCAGCATTTT
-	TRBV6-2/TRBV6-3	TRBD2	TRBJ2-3	CASSYSTGSSGSHTDTQYF	TGTGCCAGCAGTTACTCGACGGGCTCTAGCGGGAGTCACACAGATACGCAGTATTTT
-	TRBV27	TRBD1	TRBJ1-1	CASSFIGTEEAFF	TGTGCCAGCAGTTTTATCGGGACAGAAGAAGCTTTCTTT
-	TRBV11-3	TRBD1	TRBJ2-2	CASSKRQGNTGELFF	TGTGCCAGCAGCAAAAGACAGGGTAACACCGGGGAGCTGTTTTTT
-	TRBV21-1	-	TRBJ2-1	CASSVIRDRGLPAYNEQFF	TGTGCCAGCAGTGTCATCCGGGACAGGGGGCTCCCGGCCTACAATGAGCAGTTCTTC
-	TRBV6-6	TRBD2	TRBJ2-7	CASRPSGGTSEQYF	TGTGCCAGCAGACCTAGCGGGGGAACAAGTGAGCAGTACTTC
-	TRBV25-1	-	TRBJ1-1	CASTQGWGTEAFF	TGTGCCAGCACCCAGGGGTGGGGCACTGAAGCTTTCTTT